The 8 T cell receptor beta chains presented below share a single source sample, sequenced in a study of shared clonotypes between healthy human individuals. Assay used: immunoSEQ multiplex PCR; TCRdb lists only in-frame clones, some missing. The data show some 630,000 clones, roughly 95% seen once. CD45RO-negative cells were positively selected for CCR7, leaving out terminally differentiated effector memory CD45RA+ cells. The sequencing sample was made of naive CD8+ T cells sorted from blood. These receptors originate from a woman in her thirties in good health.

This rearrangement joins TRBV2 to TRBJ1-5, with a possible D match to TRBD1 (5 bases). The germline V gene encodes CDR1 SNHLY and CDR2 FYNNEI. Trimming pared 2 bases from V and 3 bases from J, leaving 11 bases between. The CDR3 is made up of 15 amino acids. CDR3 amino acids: CASSELWGPNQPQHF. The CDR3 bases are TGTGCCAGCAGTGAATTATGGGGCCCCAATCAGCCCCAGCATTTT.

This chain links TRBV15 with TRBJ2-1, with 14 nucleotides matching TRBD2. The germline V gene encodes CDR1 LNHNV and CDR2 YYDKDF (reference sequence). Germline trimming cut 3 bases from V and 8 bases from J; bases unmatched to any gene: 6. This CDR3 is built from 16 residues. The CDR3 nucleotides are TGTGCCACCAGCAGCTCGACTAGCGGGAGGGCGGATGAGCAGTTCTTC. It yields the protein CATSSSTSGRADEQFF.

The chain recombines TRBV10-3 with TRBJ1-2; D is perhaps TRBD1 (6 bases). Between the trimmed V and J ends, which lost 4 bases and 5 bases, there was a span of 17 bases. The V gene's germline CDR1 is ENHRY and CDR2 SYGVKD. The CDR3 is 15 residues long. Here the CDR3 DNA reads TGTGCCATCAGTGGGAAGGAAGGACAGAAGTATGGCTACACCTTC. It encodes CAISGKEGQKYGYTF.

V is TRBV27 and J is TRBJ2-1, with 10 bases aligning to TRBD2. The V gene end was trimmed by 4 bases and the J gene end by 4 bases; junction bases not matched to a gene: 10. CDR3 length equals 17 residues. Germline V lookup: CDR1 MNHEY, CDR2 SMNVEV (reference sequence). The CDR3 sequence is CASSSTTSGRDYNEQFF. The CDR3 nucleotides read TGTGCCAGCAGTTCCACCACAAGCGGGAGGGATTACAATGAGCAGTTCTTC.

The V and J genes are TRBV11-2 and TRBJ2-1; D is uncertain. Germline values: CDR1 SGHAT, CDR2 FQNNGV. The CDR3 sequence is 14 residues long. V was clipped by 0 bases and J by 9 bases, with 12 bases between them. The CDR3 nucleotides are TGTGCCAGCAGCTTAGAGTGGACCGGTGGTGAGCAGTTCTTC. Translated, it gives CASSLEWTGGEQFF.

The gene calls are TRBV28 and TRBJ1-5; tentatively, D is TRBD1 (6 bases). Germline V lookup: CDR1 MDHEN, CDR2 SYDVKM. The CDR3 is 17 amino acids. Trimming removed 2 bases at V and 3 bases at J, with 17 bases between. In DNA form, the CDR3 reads TGTGCCAGCAGTTTAGTAATCTTCCGACAGGACAATCAGCCCCAGCATTTT. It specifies CASSLVIFRQDNQPQHF.

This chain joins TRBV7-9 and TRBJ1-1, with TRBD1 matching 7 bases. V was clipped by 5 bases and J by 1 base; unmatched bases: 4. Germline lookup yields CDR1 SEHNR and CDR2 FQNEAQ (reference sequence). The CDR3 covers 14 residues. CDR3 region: CASSVTGANTEAFF. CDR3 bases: TGTGCCAGCAGCGTCACAGGGGCGAACACTGAAGCTTTCTTT.

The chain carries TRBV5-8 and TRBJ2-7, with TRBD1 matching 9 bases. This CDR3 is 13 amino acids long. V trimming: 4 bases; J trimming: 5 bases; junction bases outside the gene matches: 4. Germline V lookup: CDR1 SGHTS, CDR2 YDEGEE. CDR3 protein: CASSLGTGHEQYF. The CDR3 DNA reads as TGTGCCAGCAGCCTCGGGACAGGGCACGAGCAGTACTTC.